This TCR beta chain was observed in a study of T-cell reconstitution after alpha-beta-depleted transplantation in children. This clonotype was found many times. The V end was cut by 1 base, the J end by 4 bases, with 20 bases between. Germline V gives CDR1 MGHRA, CDR2 YSYEKL. This CDR3 contains 18 residues. Researchers prepared the TCRbeta library using unique molecular identifiers, the study reports. TCRdb re-called the PCR reads through MiXCR, storing one row per CDR3 protein. The repertoire includes more than 200,000 distinct CDR3 sequences, around 9.7% of them detected once, and approximately 5.4% sits in the top ten.

V is TRBV4-1 and J is TRBJ1-5; TRBD1 might be the D (6 bases). The sequencing here drew on PBMCs from the stem cell graft donor, taken from the stem cell graft. The sequence came from a human donor who donated a stem cell graft to a child with SCID. The CDR3 DNA is TGCGCCAGCAGCCAAGTGGTTGGGGGACAAGGTTTTAATCAGCCCCAGCATTTT. Translated: CASSQVVGGQGFNQPQHF.